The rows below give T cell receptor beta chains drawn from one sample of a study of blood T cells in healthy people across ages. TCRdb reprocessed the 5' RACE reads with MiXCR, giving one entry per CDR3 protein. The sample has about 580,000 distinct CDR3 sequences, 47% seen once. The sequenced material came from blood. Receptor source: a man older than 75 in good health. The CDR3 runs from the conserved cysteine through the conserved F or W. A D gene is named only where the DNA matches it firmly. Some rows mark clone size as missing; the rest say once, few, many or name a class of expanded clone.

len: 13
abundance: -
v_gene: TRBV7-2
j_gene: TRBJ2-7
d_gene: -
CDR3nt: TGTGCCAGCAGCCTCCCTTTGTACAATGAGCAGTACTTC
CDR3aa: CASSLPLYNEQYF

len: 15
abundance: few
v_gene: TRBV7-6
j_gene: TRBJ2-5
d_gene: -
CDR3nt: TGTGCCAGCAGCTCCCGGTGGCTGGAGCAAGAGACCCAGTACTTC
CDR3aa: CASSSRWLEQETQYF

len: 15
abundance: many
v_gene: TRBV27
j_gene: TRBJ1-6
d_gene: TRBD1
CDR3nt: TGTGCCAGCAGTCCCCGGGACAGGGGGAATTCACCCCTCCACTTT
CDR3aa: CASSPRDRGNSPLHF

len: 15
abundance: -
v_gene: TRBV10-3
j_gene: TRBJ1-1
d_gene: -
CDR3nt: TGTGCCATCAGTGAGTCCTGGGGGGCGGACACTGAAGCTTTCTTT
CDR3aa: CAISESWGADTEAFF

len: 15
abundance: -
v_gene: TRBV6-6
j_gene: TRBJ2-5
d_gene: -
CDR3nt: TGTGCCAGCAGTTACCCTTCTTCGGTCTCCGAGACCCAGTACTTC
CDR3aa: CASSYPSSVSETQYF

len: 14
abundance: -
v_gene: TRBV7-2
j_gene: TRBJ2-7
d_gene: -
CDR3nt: TGTGCCAGCGAAATACCGTCATATGAGTCCGAGCAGTACTTC
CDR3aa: CASEIPSYESEQYF

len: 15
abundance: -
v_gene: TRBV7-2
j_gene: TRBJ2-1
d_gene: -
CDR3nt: TGTGCCAGCAGCCCTGGGGCAGTAAAATACAATGAGCAGTTCTTC
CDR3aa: CASSPGAVKYNEQFF

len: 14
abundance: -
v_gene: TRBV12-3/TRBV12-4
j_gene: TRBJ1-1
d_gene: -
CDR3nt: TGTGCCAGCAGTTTTGAGTGCTTAGGATCTGAAGCTTTCTTT
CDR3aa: CASSFECLGSEAFF

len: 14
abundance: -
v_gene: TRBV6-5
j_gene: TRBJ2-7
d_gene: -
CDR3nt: TGTGCCAGCAGTTCCTACACGAGCTCCTACGAGCAGTACTTC
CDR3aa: CASSSYTSSYEQYF

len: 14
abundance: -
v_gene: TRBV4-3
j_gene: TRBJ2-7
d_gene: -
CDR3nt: TGCGCCAGCAGCCAAGATGACACCAACTACGAGCAGTACTTC
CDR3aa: CASSQDDTNYEQYF

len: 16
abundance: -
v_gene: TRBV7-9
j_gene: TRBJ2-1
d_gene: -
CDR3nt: TGTGCCAGCAGCTCATCAGGGTGGGGGATTGGCAATGAGCAGTTCTTC
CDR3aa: CASSSSGWGIGNEQFF

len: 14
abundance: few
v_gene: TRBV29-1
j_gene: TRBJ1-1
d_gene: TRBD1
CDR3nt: TGCAGCGTTGACCGGGACAGATTGAACACTGAAGCTTTCTTT
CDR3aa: CSVDRDRLNTEAFF

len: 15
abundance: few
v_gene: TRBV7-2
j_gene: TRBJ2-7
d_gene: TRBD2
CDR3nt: TGTGCCAGCAGCTCGACTAGCGGGGGGACCTACGAGCAGTACTTC
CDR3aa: CASSSTSGGTYEQYF

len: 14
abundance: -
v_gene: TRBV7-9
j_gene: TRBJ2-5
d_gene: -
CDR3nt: TGTGCCAGCAGCTTAGCAAGCGCATGGCCTGAGCAGTACTTC
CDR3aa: CASSLASAWPEQYF

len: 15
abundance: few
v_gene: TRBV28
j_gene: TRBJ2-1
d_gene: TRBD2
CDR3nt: TGTGCCAGCAGTGTAACTAGCGGAGCGTACAATGAGCAGTTCTTC
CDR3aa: CASSVTSGAYNEQFF

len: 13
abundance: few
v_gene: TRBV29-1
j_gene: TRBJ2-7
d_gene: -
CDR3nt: TGCAGCGTTGAAGATCGGCTAGCGAACGAGCAGTACTTC
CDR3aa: CSVEDRLANEQYF

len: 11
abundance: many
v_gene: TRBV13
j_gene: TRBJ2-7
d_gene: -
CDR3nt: TGTGCCAGCAGCTTCACCTACGAGCAGTACTTC
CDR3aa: CASSFTYEQYF

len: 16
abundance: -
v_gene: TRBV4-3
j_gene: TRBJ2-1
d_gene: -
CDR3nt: TGCGCCAGCAGCCCCCTGGGAAGAGACTCCTACAATGAGCAGTTCTTC
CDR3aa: CASSPLGRDSYNEQFF

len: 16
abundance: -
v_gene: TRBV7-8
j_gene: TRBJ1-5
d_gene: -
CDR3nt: TGTGCCAGCAGCTTAGTGTCAGGGGTCGTCAATCAGCCCCAGCATTTT
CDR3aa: CASSLVSGVVNQPQHF

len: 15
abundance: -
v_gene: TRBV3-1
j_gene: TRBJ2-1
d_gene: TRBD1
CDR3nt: TGTGCCAGCAGCCCTTACAGGGGGCGATACAATGAGCAGTTCTTC
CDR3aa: CASSPYRGRYNEQFF

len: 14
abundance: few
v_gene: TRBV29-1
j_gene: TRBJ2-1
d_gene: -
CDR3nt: TGCAGCGTTGAAGGAAGTTGGAGACCCAATGAGCAGTTCTTC
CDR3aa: CSVEGSWRPNEQFF

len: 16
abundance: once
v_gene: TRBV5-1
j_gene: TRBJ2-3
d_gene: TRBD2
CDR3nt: TGCGCCAGCAGCTTGGCCGGGGGGGTAGCTATAGATACGCAGTATTTT
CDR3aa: CASSLAGGVAIDTQYF

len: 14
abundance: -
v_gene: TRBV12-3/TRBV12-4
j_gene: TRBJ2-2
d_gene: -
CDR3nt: TGTGCCACCCAGGGTCAATCGGGCACCGGGGAGCTGTTTTTT
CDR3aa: CATQGQSGTGELFF

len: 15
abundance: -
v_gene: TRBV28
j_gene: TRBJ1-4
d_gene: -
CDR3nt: TGTGCCAGCAGTTTAGAGGCACCCTCTAACGGAAAACTGTTTTTT
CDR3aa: CASSLEAPSNGKLFF

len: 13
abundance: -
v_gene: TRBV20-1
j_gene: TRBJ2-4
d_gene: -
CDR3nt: TGCAGTGCTATCGGTTTGGGCAAAAACATTCAGTACTTC
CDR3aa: CSAIGLGKNIQYF

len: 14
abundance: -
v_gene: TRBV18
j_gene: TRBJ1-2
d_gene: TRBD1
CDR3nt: TGTGCCAGCTCACCAATGGACAGGAACTATGGCTACACCTTC
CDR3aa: CASSPMDRNYGYTF

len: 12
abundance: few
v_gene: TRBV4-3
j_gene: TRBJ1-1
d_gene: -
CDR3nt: TGCGCCAGCAGCCAAGGAACAGGTACGGCTTTCTTT
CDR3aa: CASSQGTGTAFF

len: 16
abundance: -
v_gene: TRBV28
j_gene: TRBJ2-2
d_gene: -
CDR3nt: TGTGCCAGCATCCTGGCCGCTAGCCCTGGGGCCGGGGAGCTGTTTTTT
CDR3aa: CASILAASPGAGELFF

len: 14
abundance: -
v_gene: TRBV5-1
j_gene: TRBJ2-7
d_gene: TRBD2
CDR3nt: TGCGCCAGCAGCACAACGGGAGGCACCGACGAGCAGTACTTC
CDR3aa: CASSTTGGTDEQYF

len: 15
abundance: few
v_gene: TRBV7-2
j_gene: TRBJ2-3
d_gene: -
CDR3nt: TGTGCCAGCAGCTCACTAGCCTTGAGCACAGATACGCAGTATTTT
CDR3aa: CASSSLALSTDTQYF

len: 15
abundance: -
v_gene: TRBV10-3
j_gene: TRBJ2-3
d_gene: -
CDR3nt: TGTGCCATCAGTGAGAAGGGGGGGCGAGCAGATACGCAGTATTTT
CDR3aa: CAISEKGGRADTQYF

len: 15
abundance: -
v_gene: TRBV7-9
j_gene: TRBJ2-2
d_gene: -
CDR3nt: TGTGCCAGCAGCTTGAGGCGAGGGGACACCGGGGAGCTGTTTTTT
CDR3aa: CASSLRRGDTGELFF

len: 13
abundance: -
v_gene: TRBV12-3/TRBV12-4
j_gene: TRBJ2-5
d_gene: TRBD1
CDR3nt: TGTGCCAGCACGGGACAGAATCAAGAGACCCAGTACTTC
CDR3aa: CASTGQNQETQYF

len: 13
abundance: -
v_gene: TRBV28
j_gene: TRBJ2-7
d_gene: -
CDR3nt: TGTGCCAGTTGGCCCAGGGGAGTTTACGAGCAGTACTTC
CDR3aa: CASWPRGVYEQYF

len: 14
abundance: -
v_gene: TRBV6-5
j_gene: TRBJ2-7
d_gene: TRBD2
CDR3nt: TGTGCCAACAGAACTAGCGGGGAATACAATGAGCAGTACTTC
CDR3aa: CANRTSGEYNEQYF

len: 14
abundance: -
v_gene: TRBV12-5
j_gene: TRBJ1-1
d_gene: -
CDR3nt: TGTGCTAGTGGTTTGGGGGGCATCGGCGCTGAAGCTTTCTTT
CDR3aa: CASGLGGIGAEAFF

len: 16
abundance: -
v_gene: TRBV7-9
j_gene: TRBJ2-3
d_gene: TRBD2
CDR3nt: TGTGCCAGCAGCAATAGCGGGAGGGCCGCCTCAGATACGCAGTATTTT
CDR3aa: CASSNSGRAASDTQYF

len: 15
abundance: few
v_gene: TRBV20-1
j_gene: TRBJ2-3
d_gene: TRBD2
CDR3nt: TGCAGTGCTCCGACGACTAGCGGGAGGACAGATACGCAGTATTTT
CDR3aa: CSAPTTSGRTDTQYF

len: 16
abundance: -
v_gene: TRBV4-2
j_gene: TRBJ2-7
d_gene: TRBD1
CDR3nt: TGTGCCAGCAGCTTAGAGGCTACAGGGGGCGCATACGAGCAGTACTTC
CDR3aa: CASSLEATGGAYEQYF

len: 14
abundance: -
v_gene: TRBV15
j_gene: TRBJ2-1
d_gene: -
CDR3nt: TGTGCCACCAGCAGAGATGGTTGGGGCGACCCGCGGTTCTTC
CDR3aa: CATSRDGWGDPRFF

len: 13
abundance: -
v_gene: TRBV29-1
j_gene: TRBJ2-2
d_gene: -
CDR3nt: TGCAGCGTTGTCGCCAAGGGAGCCGGGGAGCTGTTTTTT
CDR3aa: CSVVAKGAGELFF

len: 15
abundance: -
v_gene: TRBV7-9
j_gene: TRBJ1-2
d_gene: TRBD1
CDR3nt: TGTGCCAGCAGCCAAAACCGGGACAGGGGCTATGGCTACACCTTC
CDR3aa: CASSQNRDRGYGYTF

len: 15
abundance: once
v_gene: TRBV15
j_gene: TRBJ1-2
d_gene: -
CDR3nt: TGTGCCACCAGCAGAGATGAGGGAATGGTGCAGGGCTACACCTTC
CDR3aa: CATSRDEGMVQGYTF

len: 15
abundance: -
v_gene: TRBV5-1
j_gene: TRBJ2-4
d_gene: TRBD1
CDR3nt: TGCGCCAGCAGCGAAACCGGGACAGGGGGCGGCGTTCAGTACTTC
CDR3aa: CASSETGTGGGVQYF

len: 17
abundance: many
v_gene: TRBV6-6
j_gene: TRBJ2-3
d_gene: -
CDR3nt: TGTGCCAGCAGTTACCCGCCGCGGCGGGGGCGCACAGATACGCAGTATTTT
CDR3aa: CASSYPPRRGRTDTQYF

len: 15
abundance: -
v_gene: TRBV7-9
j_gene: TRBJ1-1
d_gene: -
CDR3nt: TGTGCCAGCAGCTTAGGAGGGGGGCCCAGCACTGAAGCTTTCTTT
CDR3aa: CASSLGGGPSTEAFF

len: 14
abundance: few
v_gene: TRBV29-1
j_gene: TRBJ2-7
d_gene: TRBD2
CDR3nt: TGCAGCGTTGAAAGTGACGCTAGCGGATACGAGCAGTACTTC
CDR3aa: CSVESDASGYEQYF

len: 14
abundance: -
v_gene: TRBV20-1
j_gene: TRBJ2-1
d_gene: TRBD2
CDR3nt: TGCAGTGCTAGAAAACTAGCGAGCTACAATGAGCAGTTCTTC
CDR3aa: CSARKLASYNEQFF

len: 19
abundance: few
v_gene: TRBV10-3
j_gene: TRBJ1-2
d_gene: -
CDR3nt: TGTGCCATCAGTGTTTACAGGAAATCTGAGTCGGGAACGGACTATGGCTACACCTTC
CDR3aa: CAISVYRKSESGTDYGYTF

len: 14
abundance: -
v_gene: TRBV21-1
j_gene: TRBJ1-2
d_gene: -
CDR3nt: TGTGCCAGCAGCAAAGCGCGAGGGGCAAATGGCTACACCTTC
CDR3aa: CASSKARGANGYTF

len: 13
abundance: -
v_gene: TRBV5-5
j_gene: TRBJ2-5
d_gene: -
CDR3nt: TGTACCAGTAGCGTGAGGCTGGTCGAGACCCAGTACTTC
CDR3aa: CTSSVRLVETQYF